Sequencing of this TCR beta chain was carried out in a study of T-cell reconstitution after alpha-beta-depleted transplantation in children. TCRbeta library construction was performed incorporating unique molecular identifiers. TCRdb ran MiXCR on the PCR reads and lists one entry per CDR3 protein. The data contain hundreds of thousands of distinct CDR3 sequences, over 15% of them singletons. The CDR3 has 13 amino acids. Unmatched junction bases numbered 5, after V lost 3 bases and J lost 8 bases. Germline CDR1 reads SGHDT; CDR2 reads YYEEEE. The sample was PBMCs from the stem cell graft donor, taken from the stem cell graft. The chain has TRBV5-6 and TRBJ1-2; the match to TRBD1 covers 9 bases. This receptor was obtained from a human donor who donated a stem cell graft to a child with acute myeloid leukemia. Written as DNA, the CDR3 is TGTGCCAGCAGCTCCGAGGACAGGGGAGGCTACACCTTC. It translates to CASSSEDRGGYTF.